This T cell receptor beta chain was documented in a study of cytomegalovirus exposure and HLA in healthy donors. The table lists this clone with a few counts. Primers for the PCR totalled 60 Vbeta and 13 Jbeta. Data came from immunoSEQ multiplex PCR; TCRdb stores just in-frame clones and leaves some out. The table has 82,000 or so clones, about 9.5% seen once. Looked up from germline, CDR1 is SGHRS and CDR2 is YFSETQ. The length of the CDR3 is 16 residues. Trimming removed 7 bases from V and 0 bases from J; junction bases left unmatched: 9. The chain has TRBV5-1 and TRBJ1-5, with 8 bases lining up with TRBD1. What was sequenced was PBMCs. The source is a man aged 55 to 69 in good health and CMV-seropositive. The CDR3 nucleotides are TGCGCCAGCCAAGAGTCGGGACAGGATAGCAATCAGCCCCAGCATTTT. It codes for CASQESGQDSNQPQHF.